This T cell receptor beta chain comes out of a study of CD8 T cells in Susac syndrome. Looked up from germline, CDR1 is LGHDT and CDR2 is YNNKEL (reference sequence). This CDR3 comprises 17 residues. Deletions cut 0 bases from V and 2 bases from J, with 14 bases between. The RNA input was roughly 0.5 to 1 ug, and it was reverse transcribed with random hexamers. Multiplex immunoSEQ PCR targeted 54 Vbeta and 13 Jbeta TCR beta segments. TCRdb re-called the immunoSEQ multiplex PCR reads through MiXCR, storing one row per CDR3 protein. The sample carries 200,000 to 250,000 distinct CDR3 sequences, roughly 94% recorded once. Sequencing of TCR beta was performed on blood CD8+ T cells and on blood CD4+ T cells. Negative magnetic isolation gave CD8+ and CD4+ cells; FACS enriched CD8+ TEMRA.

Source material: CD4+ T cells from PBMCs. The chain carries TRBV3-1 and TRBJ2-1; D is possibly TRBD2 (5 bases). The TCR was taken from a human donor with multiple sclerosis. The CDR3 DNA reads as TGTGCCAGCAGCCAAGATTGGGCAGCGGCGACCTACAATGAGCAGTTCTTC. Its protein is CASSQDWAAATYNEQFF.